The 10 T cell receptor beta chains below were found in one sample sequenced in a study of graft-versus-host responses after intestinal transplantation. No antigens are known for them. Assay used: immunoSEQ multiplex PCR; TCRdb lists only in-frame clones, some missing. The table records roughly 25,000 clones, around 82% of them present only once. Material: unstimulated CD8+ T cells sorted from spleen or lymph node cells, obtained before transplant. These receptors came from a human donor who was the organ donor for an intestinal transplant.

This chain uses TRBV10-2 with TRBJ2-1; TRBD2 is a possible D gene (6 bases). V was clipped by 3 bases and J by 4 bases, with 13 bases between them. This CDR3 contains 15 residues. The V gene's germline CDR1 is WSHSY and CDR2 SAAADI. CDR3 nucleotides: TGCGCCAGCAGTGACACGGGAGTATCATACAATGAGCAGTTCTTC. Translation: CASSDTGVSYNEQFF.

The chain links TRBV23-1 to TRBJ1-3; D perhaps matches TRBD1 (6 bases). TRBV23-1 is an ORF for which the function is uncertain. There are 16 residues in the CDR3. V was pared by 4 bases and J by 4 bases, with 17 bases between. CDR3 sequence reads: CASSPDTGAGGNTIYF. The CDR3 nucleotides are TGCGCCAGCAGTCCCGATACGGGGGCTGGAGGAAACACCATATATTTT.

The V and J genes are TRBV27 and TRBJ2-7; D is possibly TRBD1 (5 bases). The length of the CDR3 is 14 residues. Trimming took 0 bases from V and 1 from J, leaving 7 bases between them. From germline, CDR1 is MNHEY and CDR2 SMNVEV (reference sequence). CDR3 region: CASSLSAGSYEQYF. In DNA, the CDR3 is TGTGCCAGCAGTTTATCAGCAGGGTCCTACGAGCAGTACTTC.

V usage is TRBV27 and J usage is TRBJ2-7, with a weak D call TRBD1 (6 bases). The CDR3 sequence is 13 residues long. V lost 8 bases, J lost 5 bases, and 16 bases lay in between. The germline V gene has CDR1 MNHEY and CDR2 SMNVEV (reference sequence). Here the CDR3 DNA reads TGTGCCAGCGGGGACAACCTAGACCACGAGCAGTACTTC. Translating gives CASGDNLDHEQYF.

This rearrangement joins TRBV18 to TRBJ2-1; D is unresolved. Germline V lookup: CDR1 KGHSH, CDR2 LQKENI. Trimming took 5 bases from V and 10 from J, leaving 24 bases between them. There are 16 residues in the CDR3. The CDR3 sequence is CASSLARASVLQEQFF. CDR3 nucleotides: TGTGCCAGCTCATTAGCCCGGGCCTCCGTCCTTCAGGAGCAGTTCTTC.

J is TRBJ2-7 and V is TRBV19; D is unclear. The V gene lost 1 base and the J gene lost 3 bases, with 13 bases spanning the gap. This CDR3 region has 15 residues. Germline values: CDR1 LNHDA, CDR2 SQIVND (reference sequence). The CDR3 loop reads CASSIGRGPIYEQYF. The DNA for the CDR3 is TGTGCCAGTAGTATAGGTCGTGGGCCGATCTACGAGCAGTACTTC. Combining the CDR3 with reference TRBV19 and TRBJ2-7 gives the whole variable domain DGGITQSPKYLFRKEGQNVTLSCEQNLNHDAMYWYRQDPGQGLRLIYYSQIVNDFQKGDIAEGYSVSREKKESFPLTVTSAQKNPTAFYLCASSIGRGPIYEQYFGPGTRLTVT.

This chain uses TRBV11-3 with TRBJ2-3; D call uncertain. This CDR3 spans 14 amino acids. Per the germline V gene, CDR1 is SGHNT and CDR2 is YENEEA. Trimming removed 3 bases at V and 2 bases at J, with 9 bases between. This CDR3 is CASSFLLHTDTQYF. DNA of the CDR3: TGTGCCAGCAGCTTTTTATTACACACAGATACGCAGTATTTT.

The rearrangement uses TRBV19 and TRBJ2-1; either TRBD1 or TRBD2 may supply D (5 bases each). The CDR3 is 12 residues long. The V gene lost 3 bases and the J gene lost 7 bases, with 7 bases spanning the gap. Per the germline V gene, CDR1 is LNHDA and CDR2 is SQIVND (reference sequence). DNA for the CDR3: TGTGCCAGTAGTATCGGGGCAAATGAGCAGTTCTTC. Protein sequence: CASSIGANEQFF.

The rearrangement links TRBV27 to TRBJ2-7; D unresolved. From germline, CDR1 is MNHEY and CDR2 SMNVEV (reference sequence). Deletions cut 3 bases from V and 2 bases from J, with 11 bases between. The CDR3 extends over 14 amino acids. The CDR3 sequence is CASSLAARTYEQYF. CDR3 DNA: TGTGCCAGCAGTTTGGCGGCGAGAACCTACGAGCAGTACTTC.

With regard to this clone: At one end, the junction sequence differs from germline, possibly due to a read error. The chain carries TRBV5-1 and TRBJ2-1, with D perhaps matching TRBD1 (8 bases). This CDR3 is 11 amino acids long. Germline CDR1 and CDR2: SGHRS and YFSETQ. This CDR3 reads CASSLKTGGVF. The CDR3 DNA reads TGCGCCAGCAGCTTGAAAACAGGGGGGGTCTTC.